This T cell receptor (beta chain) was captured by sequencing in a study of blood T cells in healthy people across ages. This clonotype came up once. A J-beta primer mix and a sample-barcoded 5' primer were used in a second PCR of about 7 to 11 cycles. TCRdb reprocessed the 5' RACE reads with MiXCR, giving one entry per CDR3 protein. There are about 580,000 distinct CDR3 sequences in the sample; around 50% occur only once, and around 23% lies in the top ten. The specimen sequenced was blood. This receptor was obtained from a man older than 75 in good health.

CDR3 DNA sequence: TGTGCCAGCAGCCTGAAGAGCATGAACACTGAAGCTTTCTTT. The encoded protein is CASSLKSMNTEAFF. The rearrangement links TRBV27 to TRBJ1-1; no reliable D call. The CDR3 length is 14 residues. CDR1 and CDR2 (germline): MNHEY, SMNVEV (reference sequence). V was cut by 6 bases and J by 0 bases, with 11 bases left in between.